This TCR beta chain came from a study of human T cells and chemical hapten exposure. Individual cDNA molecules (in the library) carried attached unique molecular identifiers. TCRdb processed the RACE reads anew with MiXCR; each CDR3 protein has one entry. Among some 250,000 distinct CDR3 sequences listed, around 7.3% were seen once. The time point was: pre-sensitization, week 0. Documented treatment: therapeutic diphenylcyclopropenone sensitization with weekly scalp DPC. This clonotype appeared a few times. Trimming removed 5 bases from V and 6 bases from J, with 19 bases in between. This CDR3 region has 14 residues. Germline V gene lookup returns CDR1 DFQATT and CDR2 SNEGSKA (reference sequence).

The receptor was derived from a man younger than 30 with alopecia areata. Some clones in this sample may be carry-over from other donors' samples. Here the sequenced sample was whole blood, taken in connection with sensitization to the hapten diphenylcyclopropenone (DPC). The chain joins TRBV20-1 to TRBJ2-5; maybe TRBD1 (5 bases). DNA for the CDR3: TGCAGTGCTCCCCCCGGAGAGCAGGGAAAGACCCAGTACTTC. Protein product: CSAPPGEQGKTQYF.